This T cell receptor (beta chain) was recovered during a study of blood T cell repertoires in COVID-19. The protocol was immunoSEQ multiplex PCR, while the TCRdb copy is restricted to in-frame clones and leaves out a portion. The repertoire includes around 390,000 clones, around 87% of them detected once, and around 9.3% sits in the top ten. V was trimmed by 3 bases and J by 2 bases, leaving 22 bases between them. The CDR3 runs 18 residues. Germline values: CDR1 SGDLS, CDR2 YYNGEE. The sequence came from a woman between 50 and 59 years old who had recovered from COVID-19. The gene calls are TRBV9 and TRBJ2-3, with D perhaps TRBD2 (6 bases). Sequenced input: PBMCs or T cells enriched from blood (not recorded which). The CDR3 sequence is CASSDGLRIVRSTDTQYF. In DNA form, the CDR3 reads TGTGCCAGCAGCGACGGACTACGCATAGTCAGATCCACAGATACGCAGTATTTT. The full variable domain, completed using reference TRBV9 and TRBJ2-3, is DSGVTQTPKHLITATGQRVTLRCSPRSGDLSVYWYQQSLDQGLQFLIQYYNGEERAKGNILERFSAQQFPDLHSELNLSSLELGDSALYFCASSDGLRIVRSTDTQYFGPGTRLTVL.